This T cell receptor (beta chain) is drawn from a study of response to subunit inactivated influenza vaccine. Whole-study findings and limits: After each seasonal influenza vaccination, few new T cells are recruited, the authors suggested.

From the RT-PCR reads, TCRdb called clonotypes with MiXCR, one entry per CDR3 protein. The profile shows around 710,000 distinct CDR3 sequences, approximately 15% of them singletons. This CDR3 has 12 residues. Germline loops: CDR1 SGHTA, CDR2 FQGNSA. V dropped 1 base and J dropped 9 bases, with 7 bases sitting between them. This clonotype was recorded at least ten times. The antigen is unknown. Sequenced material: PBMCs from blood, taken 14 to 15 days before vaccination. The clonotype comes from a man between 45 and 60 years old who received an inactivated influenza vaccine. The chain links TRBV7-2 to TRBJ2-1; D unclear. The CDR3 sequence: CASSLVVSEQFF. CDR3 sequence (DNA): TGTGCCAGCAGCTTAGTGGTGAGTGAGCAGTTCTTC.